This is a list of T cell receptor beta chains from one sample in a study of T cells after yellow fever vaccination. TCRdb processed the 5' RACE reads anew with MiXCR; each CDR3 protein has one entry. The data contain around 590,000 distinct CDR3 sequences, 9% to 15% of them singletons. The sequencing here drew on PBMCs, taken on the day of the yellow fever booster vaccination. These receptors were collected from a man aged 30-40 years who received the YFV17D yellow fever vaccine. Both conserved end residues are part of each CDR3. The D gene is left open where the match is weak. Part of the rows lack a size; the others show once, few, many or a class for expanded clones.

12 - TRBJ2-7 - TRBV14 CASSQDGGEQYF TGTGCCAGCAGCCAAGACGGTGGCGAGCAGTACTTC
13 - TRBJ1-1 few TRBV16 CASRPGSDTEAFF TGTGCCAGCCGCCCGGGGTCGGACACTGAAGCTTTCTTT
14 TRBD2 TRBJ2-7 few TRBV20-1 CSATDAGGGYEQYF TGCAGTGCTACCGATGCGGGAGGGGGTTACGAGCAGTACTTC
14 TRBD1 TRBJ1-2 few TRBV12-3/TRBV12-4 CASSFSGQGAGYTF TGTGCCAGCAGTTTTTCCGGACAGGGGGCTGGCTACACCTTC
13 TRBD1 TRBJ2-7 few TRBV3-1 CASSQETGDEQYF TGTGCCAGCAGCCAAGAGACAGGGGACGAGCAGTACTTC
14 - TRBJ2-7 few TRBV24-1 CATSVGGMGYEQYF TGTGCCACCAGTGTTGGCGGGATGGGCTACGAGCAGTACTTC
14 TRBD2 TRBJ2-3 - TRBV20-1 CSAIGSGGTDTQYF TGCAGTGCTATCGGGTCGGGAGGGACAGATACGCAGTATTTT
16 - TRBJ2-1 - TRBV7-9 CASSLVGSLRGNEQFF TGTGCCAGCAGCTTAGTTGGCTCCCTTCGGGGCAATGAGCAGTTCTTC
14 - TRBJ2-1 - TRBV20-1 CSAKGHLDYNEQFF TGCAGTGCTAAGGGGCACCTCGACTACAATGAGCAGTTCTTC
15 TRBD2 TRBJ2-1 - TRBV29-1 CSGTSGQAGYNEQFF TGCAGCGGGACTAGCGGGCAGGCGGGGTACAATGAGCAGTTCTTC
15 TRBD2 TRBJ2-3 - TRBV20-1 CSVPETSGSADTQYF TGCAGTGTACCGGAGACTAGCGGGAGTGCAGATACGCAGTATTTT
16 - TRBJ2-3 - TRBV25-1 CASSGTGLLSTDTQYF TGTGCCAGCAGTGGGACAGGACTATTAAGCACAGATACGCAGTATTTT
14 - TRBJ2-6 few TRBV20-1 CSARKAIGANVLTF TGCAGTGCTAGGAAGGCTATTGGGGCCAACGTCCTGACTTTC
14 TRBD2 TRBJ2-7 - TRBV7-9 CASSLEAGGHEQYF TGTGCCAGCAGCTTAGAGGCGGGAGGGCACGAGCAGTACTTC
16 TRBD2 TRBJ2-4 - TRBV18 CASSQSGRAGRNIQYF TGTGCCAGCTCACAAAGCGGGAGGGCCGGTAGAAACATTCAGTACTTC
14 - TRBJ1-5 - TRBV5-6 CASSLIGGNQPQHF TGTGCCAGCAGCTTGATCGGGGGCAATCAGCCCCAGCATTTT
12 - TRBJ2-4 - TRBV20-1 CSALRVEGIQYF TGCAGTGCTCTCAGGGTGGAGGGCATTCAGTACTTC
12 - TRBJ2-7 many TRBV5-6 CASSWGTHEQYF TGTGCCAGCAGCTGGGGTACCCACGAGCAGTACTTC
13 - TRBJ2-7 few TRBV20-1 CSASDQSSYEQYF TGCAGTGCAAGCGACCAGAGCTCCTACGAGCAGTACTTC
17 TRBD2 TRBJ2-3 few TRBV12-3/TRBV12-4 CASSLSPVAGGADTQYF TGTGCCAGCAGTTTATCACCCGTAGCGGGAGGGGCAGATACGCAGTATTTT
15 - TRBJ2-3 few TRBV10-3 CAISESRVQTDTQYF TGTGCCATCAGTGAGTCCCGGGTCCAGACAGATACGCAGTATTTT
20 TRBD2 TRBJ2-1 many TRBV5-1 CASSLRREARLAGGPIEQFF TGCGCCAGCAGCTTGAGGAGGGAGGCTCGACTAGCGGGAGGGCCGATTGAGCAGTTCTTC
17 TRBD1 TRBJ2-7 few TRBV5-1 CASSPLKGGSLPYEQYF TGCGCCAGCAGCCCCTTAAAAGGGGGCTCCCTGCCCTACGAGCAGTACTTC
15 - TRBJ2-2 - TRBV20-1 CSARDGGSLTGELFF TGCAGTGCTAGAGATGGTGGTAGTCTTACCGGGGAGCTGTTTTTT
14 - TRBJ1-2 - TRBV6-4 CATHSGTGNYGYTF TGTGCCACTCATTCCGGGACGGGAAACTATGGCTACACCTTC
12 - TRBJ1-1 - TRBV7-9 CVSDRLRTEAFF TGTGTCAGCGATCGCCTGCGGACTGAAGCTTTCTTT
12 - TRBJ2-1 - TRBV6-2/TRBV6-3 CASTSQYNEQFF TGTGCCAGCACCTCTCAGTACAATGAGCAGTTCTTC
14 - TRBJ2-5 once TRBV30 CAWGPRSPQETQYF TGTGCCTGGGGGCCTAGGTCTCCCCAAGAGACCCAGTACTTC
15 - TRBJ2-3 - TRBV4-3 CASSQGSRIADTQYF TGCGCCAGCAGCCAAGGTTCACGGATCGCAGATACGCAGTATTTT
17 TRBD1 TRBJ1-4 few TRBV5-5 CASSLSSGGSLSEKLFF TGTGCCAGCAGCTTGTCGTCAGGGGGCTCCCTTAGCGAAAAACTGTTTTTT
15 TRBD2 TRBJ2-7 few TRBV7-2 CASRGGRGAAYEQYF TGTGCCAGCCGAGGGGGGCGGGGGGCGGCCTACGAGCAGTACTTC
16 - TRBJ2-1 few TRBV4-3 CASSPSRGLAENEQFF TGCGCCAGCAGCCCCTCGAGGGGGCTAGCGGAGAATGAGCAGTTCTTC
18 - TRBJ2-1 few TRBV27 CASSTTTTWASSYNEQFF TGTGCCAGCAGTACAACTACAACCTGGGCTAGCTCCTACAATGAGCAGTTCTTC
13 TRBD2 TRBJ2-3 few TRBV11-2 CASSRGRADTQYF TGTGCCAGCAGCAGAGGGAGGGCGGATACGCAGTATTTT
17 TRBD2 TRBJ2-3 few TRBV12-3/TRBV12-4 CASSLVSLAGGIDTQYF TGTGCCAGCAGTTTAGTCTCGCTAGCGGGAGGAATAGATACGCAGTATTTT
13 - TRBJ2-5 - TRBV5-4 CASSRGRLETQYF TGTGCCAGCAGCAGAGGGAGGTTAGAGACCCAGTACTTC
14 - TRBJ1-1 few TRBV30 CAWSSHLNSGEAFF TGTGCCTGGAGTTCCCACCTAAACAGCGGTGAAGCTTTCTTT
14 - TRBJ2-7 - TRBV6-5 CASSSRGETYEQYF TGTGCCAGCAGTTCGCGCGGCGAGACCTACGAGCAGTACTTC
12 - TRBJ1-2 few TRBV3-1 CASSPGIYGYTF TGTGCCAGCAGCCCTGGAATTTATGGCTACACCTTC
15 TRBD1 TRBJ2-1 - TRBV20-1 CSARAGDRGYNEQFF TGCAGTGCTAGAGCAGGGGACAGGGGATACAATGAGCAGTTCTTC
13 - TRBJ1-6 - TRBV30 CARDGTRGGPLHF TGTGCCCGCGATGGAACCAGGGGAGGGCCCCTCCACTTT
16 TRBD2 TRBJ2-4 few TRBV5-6 CASSTRLAGDRDIQYF TGTGCCAGCAGCACCAGACTAGCGGGAGATCGGGACATTCAGTACTTC
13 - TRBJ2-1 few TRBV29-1 CSVGTPNANEQFF TGCAGCGTTGGGACCCCAAACGCCAATGAGCAGTTCTTC
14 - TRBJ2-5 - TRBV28 CASSSVTGQETQYF TGTGCCAGCAGTTCTGTCACAGGGCAAGAGACCCAGTACTTC
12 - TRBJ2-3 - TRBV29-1 CSVESEVDTQYF TGCAGCGTTGAGAGCGAAGTAGATACGCAGTATTTT